The rows below give T cell receptor beta chains drawn from one sample of a study of graft-versus-host responses after intestinal transplantation. Clones were sequenced by immunoSEQ multiplex PCR, and TCRdb holds only the in-frame ones, with some missing. The data show roughly 53,000 clones, 75% to 95% seen once. Specimen: PBMCs, collected roughly 680 days after intestinal transplant. Receptors originate from a human patient who received an intestinal transplant, so some T cells may come from the graft donor. The CDR3 runs from the conserved cysteine through the conserved F or W. D genes are given only for firm matches. Only some rows state a clone size, as once, few, many or a class for expanded clones.

>NA|TRBJ1-6|few|15|TRBV7-8
TGTGCCAGCAGCTTAAGGGACATCAATAATTCACCCCTCCACTTT
CASSLRDINNSPLHF
>TRBD2|TRBJ2-1|NA|15|TRBV11-3
TGTGCCAGCAGCTTTTCGGGGGGTTCCTACAATGAGCAGTTCTTC
CASSFSGGSYNEQFF
>NA|TRBJ2-7|NA|13|TRBV5-1
TGCGCCAGCAGCTTGGAGGCAGGGTACGAGCAGTACTTC
CASSLEAGYEQYF
>TRBD2|TRBJ2-1|NA|14|TRBV7-9
TGTGCCAGCAGCTTAGCGGGGGAGGGGTATGAGCAGTTCTTC
CASSLAGEGYEQFF
>NA|TRBJ2-7|NA|13|TRBV6-5
TGTGCCACCTCACCAGGGATAGGGTACGAGCAGTACTTC
CATSPGIGYEQYF
>NA|TRBJ1-6|NA|16|TRBV11-2
TGTGCCAGCAGCTTATTTGCGGGGGACTGGGGGTCACCCCTCCACTTT
CASSLFAGDWGSPLHF
>NA|TRBJ2-1|once|14|TRBV10-3
TGTGCCATCAGTGAGTCGAAGCTCTACAATGAGCAGTTCTTC
CAISESKLYNEQFF
>NA|TRBJ1-4|once|18|TRBV4-1
TGCGCCAGCAGCCCCAACCTCGGGGGCTGGAAAGCTAATGAAAAACTGTTTTTT
CASSPNLGGWKANEKLFF
>NA|TRBJ2-5|NA|15|TRBV5-6
TGTGCCAGCAGCTCTCCCGAGACTAGTGCGGAGACCCAGTACTTC
CASSSPETSAETQYF
>NA|TRBJ2-1|NA|15|TRBV11-3
TGTGCCAGCAGCTTAGGGGCGGGGTCCTACAATGAGCAGTTCTTC
CASSLGAGSYNEQFF
>TRBD1|TRBJ1-1|once|14|TRBV19
TGTGCCAGTAGCGAGGACAGGGCGGTAACTGAAGCTTTCTTT
CASSEDRAVTEAFF
>TRBD2|TRBJ2-7|NA|14|TRBV11-2
TGTGCCAGCAGCGGCGGGGGATCGAACTACGAGCAGTACTTC
CASSGGGSNYEQYF
>TRBD1|TRBJ1-4|once|17|TRBV4-2
TGTGCCAGCACCAGACGTCTGCAACAGGGGCCAGGTGAAAAACTGTTTTTT
CASTRRLQQGPGEKLFF
>NA|TRBJ2-3|NA|15|TRBV6-5
TGTGCCAGCAGTTACTCGCGGGGTAGTGCGGATACGCAGTATTTT
CASSYSRGSADTQYF
>NA|TRBJ2-3|NA|15|TRBV9
TGTGCCAGCAGCGTACAAGGTGGAGGCACAGATACGCAGTATTTT
CASSVQGGGTDTQYF
>NA|TRBJ2-1|NA|14|TRBV5-4
TGTGCCAGCAGCTCCTTAGAGGGGCTGGATGAGCAGTTCTTC
CASSSLEGLDEQFF
>TRBD1|TRBJ1-2|NA|13|TRBV29-1
TGCAGCGTCGAAGGGGGCCAGGGAGATGGCTACACCTTC
CSVEGGQGDGYTF
>NA|TRBJ1-5|NA|15|TRBV9
TGTGCCAGCAGCGTAGAGGGGAATAGCAATCAGCCCCAGCATTTT
CASSVEGNSNQPQHF
>NA|TRBJ1-6|few|14|TRBV5-4
TGTGCCAGCAGCTCAAGCACAGGGTATTCACCCCTCCACTTT
CASSSSTGYSPLHF
>NA|TRBJ1-6|NA|14|TRBV6-4
TGTGCCAGCAGTGAGGGGCAGGGAGGTTCACCCCTCCACTTT
CASSEGQGGSPLHF
>NA|TRBJ1-1|NA|13|TRBV5-1
TGCGCCAGCAGCTGGGGGGGAGGCACTGAAGCTTTCTTT
CASSWGGGTEAFF
>TRBD1|TRBJ1-6|NA|15|TRBV19
TGTGCCAGCGGACAGGGGGCCGCCTATAATTCACCCCTCCACTTT
CASGQGAAYNSPLHF
>NA|TRBJ2-1|NA|14|TRBV4-1
TGCGCCAGCAGTAACAGGGTCCTCTACAATGAGCAGTTCTTC
CASSNRVLYNEQFF
>TRBD1|TRBJ2-7|NA|15|TRBV27
TGTGCCAGCAGTTCAAGGGGGACAGGGCCCTACGAGCAGTACTTC
CASSSRGTGPYEQYF